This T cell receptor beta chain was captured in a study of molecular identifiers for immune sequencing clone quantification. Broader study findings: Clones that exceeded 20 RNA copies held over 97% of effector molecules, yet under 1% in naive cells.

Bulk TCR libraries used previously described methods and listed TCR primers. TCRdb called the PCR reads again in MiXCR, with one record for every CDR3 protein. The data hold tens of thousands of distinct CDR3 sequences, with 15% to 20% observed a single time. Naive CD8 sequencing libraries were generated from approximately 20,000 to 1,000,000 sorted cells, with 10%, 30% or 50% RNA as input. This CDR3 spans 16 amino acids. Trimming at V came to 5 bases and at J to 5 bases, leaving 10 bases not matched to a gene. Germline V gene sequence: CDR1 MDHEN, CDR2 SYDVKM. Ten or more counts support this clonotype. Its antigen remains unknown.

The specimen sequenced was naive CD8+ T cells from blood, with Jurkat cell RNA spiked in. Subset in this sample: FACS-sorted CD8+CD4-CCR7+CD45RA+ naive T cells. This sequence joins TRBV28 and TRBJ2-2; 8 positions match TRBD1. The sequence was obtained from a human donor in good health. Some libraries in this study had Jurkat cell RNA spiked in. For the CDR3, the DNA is TGTGCCAGCAGTCTCTCAGACAGGGGATGGACCGGGGAGCTGTTTTTT. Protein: CASSLSDRGWTGELFF.